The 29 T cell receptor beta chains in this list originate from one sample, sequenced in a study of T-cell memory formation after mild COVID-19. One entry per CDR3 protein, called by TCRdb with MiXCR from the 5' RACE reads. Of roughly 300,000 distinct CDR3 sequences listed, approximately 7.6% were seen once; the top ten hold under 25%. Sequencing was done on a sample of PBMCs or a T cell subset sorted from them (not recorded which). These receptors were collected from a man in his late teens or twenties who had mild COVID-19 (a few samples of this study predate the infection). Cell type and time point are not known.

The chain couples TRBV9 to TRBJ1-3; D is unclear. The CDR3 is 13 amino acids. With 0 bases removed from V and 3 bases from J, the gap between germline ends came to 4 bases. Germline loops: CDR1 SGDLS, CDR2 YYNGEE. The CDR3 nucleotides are TGTGCCAGCAGCGTAGAGTATGGAAACACCATATATTTT. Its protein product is CASSVEYGNTIYF.

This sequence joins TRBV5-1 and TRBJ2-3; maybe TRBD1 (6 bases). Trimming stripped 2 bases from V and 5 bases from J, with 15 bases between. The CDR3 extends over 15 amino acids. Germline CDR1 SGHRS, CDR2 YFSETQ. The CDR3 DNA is TGCGCCAGCAGCTTCGGGCAGGGGTTAGGAGATACGCAGTATTTT. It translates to CASSFGQGLGDTQYF.

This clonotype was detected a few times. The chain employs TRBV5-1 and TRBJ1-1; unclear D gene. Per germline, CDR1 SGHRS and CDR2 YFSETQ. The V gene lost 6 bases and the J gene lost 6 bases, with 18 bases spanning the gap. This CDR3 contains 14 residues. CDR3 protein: CASTEEPARSEAFF. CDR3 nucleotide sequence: TGCGCCAGCACCGAAGAACCCGCCCGGTCTGAAGCTTTCTTT.

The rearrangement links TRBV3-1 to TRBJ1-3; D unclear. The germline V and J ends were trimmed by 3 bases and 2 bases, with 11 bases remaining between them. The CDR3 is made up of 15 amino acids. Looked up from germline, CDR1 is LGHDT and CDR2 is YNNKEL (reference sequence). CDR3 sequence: CASSQTVHTGNTIYF. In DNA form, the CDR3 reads TGTGCCAGCAGCCAGACTGTACATACTGGAAACACCATATATTTT.

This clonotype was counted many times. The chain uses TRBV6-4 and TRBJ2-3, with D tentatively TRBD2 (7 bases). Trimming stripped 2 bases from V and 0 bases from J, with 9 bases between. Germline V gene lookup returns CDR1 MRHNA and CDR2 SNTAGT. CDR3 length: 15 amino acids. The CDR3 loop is CASSDGGASTDTQYF. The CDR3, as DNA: TGTGCCAGCAGTGACGGGGGGGCTAGCACAGATACGCAGTATTTT.

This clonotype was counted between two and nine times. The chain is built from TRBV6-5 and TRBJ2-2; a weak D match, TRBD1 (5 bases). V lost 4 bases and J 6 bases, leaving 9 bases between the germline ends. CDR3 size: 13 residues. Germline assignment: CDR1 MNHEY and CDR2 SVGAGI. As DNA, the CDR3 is TGTGCCAGCAGTTTAGGGGATCCCGGGGAGCTGTTTTTT. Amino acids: CASSLGDPGELFF.

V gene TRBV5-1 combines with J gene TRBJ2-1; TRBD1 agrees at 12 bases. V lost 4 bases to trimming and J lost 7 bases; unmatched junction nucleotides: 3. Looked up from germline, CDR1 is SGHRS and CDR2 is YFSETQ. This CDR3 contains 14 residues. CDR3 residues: CASSTGQGANEQFF. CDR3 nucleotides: TGCGCCAGCAGCACGGGACAGGGGGCGAATGAGCAGTTCTTC.

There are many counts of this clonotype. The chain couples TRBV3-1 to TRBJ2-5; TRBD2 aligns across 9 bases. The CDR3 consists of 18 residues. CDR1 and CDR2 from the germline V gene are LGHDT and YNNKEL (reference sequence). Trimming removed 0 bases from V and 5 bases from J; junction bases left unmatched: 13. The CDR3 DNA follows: TGTGCCAGCAGCCAAGAGGGATTCTCGCTAGCGGGGCAGGAGACCCAGTACTTC. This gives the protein CASSQEGFSLAGQETQYF.

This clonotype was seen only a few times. The CDR3, as DNA: TGTGCCAGCAGCTTAGCGGCTAGCGGGGGGGCAATATGGAATGAGCAGTTCTTC. As protein: CASSLAASGGAIWNEQFF. The V and J genes are TRBV7-8 and TRBJ2-1, with TRBD2 identical over 12 bases. Germline V gene data show CDR1 as SGHVS and CDR2 as FQNEAQ. The CDR3 is 18 amino acids. Trimming cost V 0 bases and J 7 bases; bases outside gene matches: 10.

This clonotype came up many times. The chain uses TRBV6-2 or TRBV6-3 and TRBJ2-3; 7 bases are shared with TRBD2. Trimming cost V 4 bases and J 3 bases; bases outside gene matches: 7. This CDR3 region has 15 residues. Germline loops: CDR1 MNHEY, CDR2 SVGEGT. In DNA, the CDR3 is TGTGCCAGCAGTTCGCCGGGGGGACGGACAGATACGCAGTATTTT. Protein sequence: CASSSPGGRTDTQYF.

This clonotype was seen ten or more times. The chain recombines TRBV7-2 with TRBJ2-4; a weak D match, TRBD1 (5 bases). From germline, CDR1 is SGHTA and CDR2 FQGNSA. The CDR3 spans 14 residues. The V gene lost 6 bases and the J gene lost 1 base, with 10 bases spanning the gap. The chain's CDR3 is CASRPQGAKNIQYF. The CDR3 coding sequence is TGTGCCAGCAGACCTCAGGGCGCCAAAAACATTCAGTACTTC.

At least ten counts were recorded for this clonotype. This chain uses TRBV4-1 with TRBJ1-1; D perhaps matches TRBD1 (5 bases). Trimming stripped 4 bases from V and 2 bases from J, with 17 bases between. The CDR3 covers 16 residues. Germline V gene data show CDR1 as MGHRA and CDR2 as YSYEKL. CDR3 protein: CASSRLPQTVNTEAFF. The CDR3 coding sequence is TGCGCCAGCAGCCGCCTCCCCCAGACAGTAAACACTGAAGCTTTCTTT.

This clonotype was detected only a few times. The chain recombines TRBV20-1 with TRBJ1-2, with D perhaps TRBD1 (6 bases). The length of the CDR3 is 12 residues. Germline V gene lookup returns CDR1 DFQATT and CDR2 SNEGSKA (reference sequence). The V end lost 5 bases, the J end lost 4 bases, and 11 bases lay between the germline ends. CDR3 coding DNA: TGCAGTGCTTCCGGACAGAGCTATGGCTACACCTTC. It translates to CSASGQSYGYTF.

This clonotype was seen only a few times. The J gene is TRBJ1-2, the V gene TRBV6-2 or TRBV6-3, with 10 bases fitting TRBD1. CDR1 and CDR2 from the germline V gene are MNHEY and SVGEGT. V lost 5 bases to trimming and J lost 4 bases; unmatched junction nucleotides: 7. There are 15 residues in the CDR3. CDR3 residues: CASSPLGTGAYGYTF. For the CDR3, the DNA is TGTGCCAGCAGTCCCTTGGGGACAGGGGCCTATGGCTACACCTTC.

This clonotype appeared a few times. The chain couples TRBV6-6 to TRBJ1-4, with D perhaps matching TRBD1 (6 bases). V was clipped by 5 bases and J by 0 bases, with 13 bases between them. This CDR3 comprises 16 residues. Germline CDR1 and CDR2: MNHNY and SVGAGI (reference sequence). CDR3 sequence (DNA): TGTGCCAGCAGTCACAGGGAGGGGGCAACTAATGAAAAACTGTTTTTT. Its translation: CASSHREGATNEKLFF.

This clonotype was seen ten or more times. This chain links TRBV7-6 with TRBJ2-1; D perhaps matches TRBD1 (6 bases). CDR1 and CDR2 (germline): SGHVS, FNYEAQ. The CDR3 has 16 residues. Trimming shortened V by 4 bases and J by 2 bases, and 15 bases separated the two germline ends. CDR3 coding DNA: TGTGCCAGCAGCTCTCTCACCGGGACACCCTACAATGAGCAGTTCTTC. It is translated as CASSSLTGTPYNEQFF. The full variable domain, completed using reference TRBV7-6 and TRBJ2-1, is GAGVSQSPRYKVTKRGQDVALRCDPISGHVSLYWYRQALGQGPEFLTYFNYEAQQDKSGLPNDRFSAERPEGSISTLTIQRTEQRDSAMYRCASSSLTGTPYNEQFFGPGTRLTVL.

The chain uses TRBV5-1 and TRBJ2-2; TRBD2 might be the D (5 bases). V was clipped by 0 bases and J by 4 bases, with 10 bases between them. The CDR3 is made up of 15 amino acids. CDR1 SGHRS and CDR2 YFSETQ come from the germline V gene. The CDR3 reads CASSLGWSGTGELFF. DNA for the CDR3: TGCGCCAGCAGCTTGGGCTGGAGCGGCACCGGGGAGCTGTTTTTT.

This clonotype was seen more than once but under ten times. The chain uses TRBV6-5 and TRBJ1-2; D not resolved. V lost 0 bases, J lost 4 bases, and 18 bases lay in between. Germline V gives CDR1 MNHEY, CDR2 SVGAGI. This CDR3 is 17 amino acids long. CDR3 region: CASSYSSTAPMTYGYTF. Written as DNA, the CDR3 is TGTGCCAGCAGTTACTCGTCGACGGCCCCCATGACCTATGGCTACACCTTC.

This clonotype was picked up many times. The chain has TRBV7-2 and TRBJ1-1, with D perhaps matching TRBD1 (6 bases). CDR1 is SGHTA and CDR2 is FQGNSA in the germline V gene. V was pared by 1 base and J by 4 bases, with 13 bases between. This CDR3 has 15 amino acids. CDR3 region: CASSLDWGGFTEAFF. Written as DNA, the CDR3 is TGTGCCAGCAGCTTAGATTGGGGGGGCTTCACTGAAGCTTTCTTT. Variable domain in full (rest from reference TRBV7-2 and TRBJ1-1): GAGVSQSPSNKVTEKGKDVELRCDPISGHTALYWYRQSLGQGLEFLIYFQGNSAPDKSGLPSDRFSAERTGGSVSTLTIQRTQQEDSAVYLCASSLDWGGFTEAFFGQGTRLTVV.

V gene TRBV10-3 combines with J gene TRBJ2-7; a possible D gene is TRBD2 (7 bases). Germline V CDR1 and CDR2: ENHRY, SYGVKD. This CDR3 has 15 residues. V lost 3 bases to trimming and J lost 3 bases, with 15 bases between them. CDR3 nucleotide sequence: TGTGCCATCAGTGACCCGGGGGGCACTTTCTACGAGCAGTACGTC. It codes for CAISDPGGTFYEQYV.

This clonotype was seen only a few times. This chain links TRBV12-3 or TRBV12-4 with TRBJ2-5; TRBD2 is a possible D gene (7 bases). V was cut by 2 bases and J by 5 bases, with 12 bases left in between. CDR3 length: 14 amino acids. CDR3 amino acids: CASSLRRGGETQYF. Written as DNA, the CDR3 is TGTGCCAGCAGTTTAAGGAGGGGGGGCGAGACCCAGTACTTC.

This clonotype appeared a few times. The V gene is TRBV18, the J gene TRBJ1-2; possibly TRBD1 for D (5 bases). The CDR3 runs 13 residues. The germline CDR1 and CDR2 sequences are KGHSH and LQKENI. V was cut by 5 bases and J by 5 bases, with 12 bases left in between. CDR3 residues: CASSGAGAYGYTF. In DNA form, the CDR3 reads TGTGCCAGCTCAGGGGCAGGAGCGTATGGCTACACCTTC. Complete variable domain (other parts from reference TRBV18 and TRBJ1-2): NAGVMQNPRHLVRRRGQEARLRCSPMKGHSHVYWYRQLPEEGLKFMVYLQKENIIDESGMPKERFSAEFPKEGPSILRIQQVVRGDSAAYFCASSGAGAYGYTFGSGTRLTVV.

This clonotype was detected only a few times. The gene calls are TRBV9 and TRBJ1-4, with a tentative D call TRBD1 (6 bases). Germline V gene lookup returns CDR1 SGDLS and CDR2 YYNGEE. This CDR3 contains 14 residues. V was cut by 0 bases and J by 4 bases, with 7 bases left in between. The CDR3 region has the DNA TGTGCCAGCAGCGTAGAGGGGGGTAATGAAAAACTGTTTTTT. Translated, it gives CASSVEGGNEKLFF. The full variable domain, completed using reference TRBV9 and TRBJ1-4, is DSGVTQTPKHLITATGQRVTLRCSPRSGDLSVYWYQQSLDQGLQFLIQYYNGEERAKGNILERFSAQQFPDLHSELNLSSLELGDSALYFCASSVEGGNEKLFFGSGTQLSVL.

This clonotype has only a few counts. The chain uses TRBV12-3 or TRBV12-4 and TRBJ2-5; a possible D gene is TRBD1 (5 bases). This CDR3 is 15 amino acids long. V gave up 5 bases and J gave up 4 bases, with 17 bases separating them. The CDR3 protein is CASSPGSYIGETQYF. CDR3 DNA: TGTGCCAGCAGTCCAGGGTCCTACATAGGAGAGACCCAGTACTTC.

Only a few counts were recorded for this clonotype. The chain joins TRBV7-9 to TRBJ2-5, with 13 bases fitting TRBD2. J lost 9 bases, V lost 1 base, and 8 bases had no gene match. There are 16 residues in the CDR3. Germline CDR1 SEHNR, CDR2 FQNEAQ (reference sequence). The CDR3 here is CASSLGLAGGQESQYF. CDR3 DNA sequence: TGTGCCAGCAGCTTAGGACTAGCGGGGGGCCAAGAATCCCAGTACTTC.

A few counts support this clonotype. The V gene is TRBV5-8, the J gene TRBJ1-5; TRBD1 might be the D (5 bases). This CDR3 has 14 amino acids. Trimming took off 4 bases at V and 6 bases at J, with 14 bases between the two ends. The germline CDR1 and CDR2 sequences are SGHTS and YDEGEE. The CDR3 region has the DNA TGTGCCAGCAGCCCCCTGGGGGTGGGTCAGCCCCAGCATTTT. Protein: CASSPLGVGQPQHF.

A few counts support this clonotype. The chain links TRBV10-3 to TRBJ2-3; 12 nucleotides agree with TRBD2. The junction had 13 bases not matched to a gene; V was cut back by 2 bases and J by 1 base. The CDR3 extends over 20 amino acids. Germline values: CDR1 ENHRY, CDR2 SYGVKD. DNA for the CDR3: TGTGCCATCAGTGAGAGGCCTAGCGGGGGGGCTTATCTGGGCACAGATACGCAGTATTTT. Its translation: CAISERPSGGAYLGTDTQYF.

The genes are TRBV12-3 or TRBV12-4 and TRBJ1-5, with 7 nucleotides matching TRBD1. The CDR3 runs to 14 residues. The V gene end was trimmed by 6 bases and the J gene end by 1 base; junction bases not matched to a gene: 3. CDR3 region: CASRPTGSNQPQHF. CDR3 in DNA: TGTGCCAGCAGGCCGACAGGGAGCAATCAGCCCCAGCATTTT.

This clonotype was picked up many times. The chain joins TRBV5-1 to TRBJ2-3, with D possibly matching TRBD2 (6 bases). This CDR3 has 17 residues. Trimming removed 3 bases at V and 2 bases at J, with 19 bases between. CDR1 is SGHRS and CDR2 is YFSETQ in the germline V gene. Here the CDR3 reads CASSSGPRRGNTDTQYF. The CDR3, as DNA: TGCGCCAGCAGCTCAGGACCCCGGAGGGGCAACACAGATACGCAGTATTTT.